What follows describes a single T cell receptor (beta chain). Its specificity is not known. The CDR3 end is not reached by the read, which stops 3 residues before it; the germline J gene fills it in. immunoSEQ multiplex PCR used an average of roughly 1,100 ng genomic DNA. TCRdb keeps only in-frame clones here, not all; method: immunoSEQ multiplex PCR. The sample is made up of about 31,000 clones, and the top ten hold about 8.1% of it. This record belongs to a study of T cells in women clearing cervical HPV infection. Looking at the study overall: Cases were women with histologically confirmed HPV16-related CIN3 or worse, including 2 invasive cancers.

Trimming took 2 bases from V and 5 from J, leaving 11 bases between them. Germline values: CDR1 SGHRS, CDR2 YFSETQ. The length of the CDR3 is 13 residues. Whole-study findings and limits: A classifier using richness and V gene abundances reached an AUC of around 0.78.

This receptor was taken from a woman between 18 and 75 years old with a cervical HPV16 infection that either progressed to CIN3+ or cleared (not recorded which). The chain joins TRBV5-1 to TRBJ2-7; the D gene is possibly TRBD1 (5 bases). Sequencing was done on a sample of blood buffy coat. CDR3 amino acids: CASSFSSGNEQYF. Partial CDR3 DNA: TGCGCCAGCAGCTTCTCGTCAGGGAACGAG.